A single sample gave rise to the 18 T cell receptor beta chains below, sequenced in a study of T cell responses to AZD1222 COVID-19 vaccine. Generated by immunoSEQ multiplex PCR, the TCRdb table keeps only in-frame clones and is missing some. Of around 130,000 clones listed, about 86% are singletons. This material consisted of peripheral blood, taken on day 0 of AZD1222 vaccination. These receptors originate from an adult in good health.

This chain connects TRBV7-8 to TRBJ2-7; no reliable D call. CDR3 length equals 14 residues. The V gene's germline CDR1 is SGHVS and CDR2 FQNEAQ. V shed 7 bases and J shed 6 bases, with 19 bases lying between them. CDR3 coding DNA: TGTGCCAGCACCCTTGCTGGCAGGTCCGGCGAGCAGTACTTC. The encoded protein is CASTLAGRSGEQYF.

The chain uses TRBV12-3 or TRBV12-4 and TRBJ1-1; D is unclear. The V end lost 3 bases, the J end lost 8 bases, and 7 bases lay between the germline ends. The CDR3 runs to 11 residues. In DNA form, the CDR3 reads TGTGCCAGCAGTTTTAGGATGGAAGCTTTCTTT. This encodes CASSFRMEAFF.

The chain employs TRBV5-4 and TRBJ1-1, with TRBD1 matching 9 bases. The CDR3 runs to 15 residues. CDR1 is SGHNT, CDR2 YYREEE, per germline (reference sequence). V gave up 4 bases and J gave up 2 bases; unmatched junction bases: 6. The CDR3 coding sequence is TGTGCCAGCAGCGACCCGGGACAGGGCAACACTGAAGCTTTCTTT. Amino acids: CASSDPGQGNTEAFF.

This clone was observed a single time. The CDR3 DNA follows: TGTGCCAGCAGGCCCCCGGGGGACTACGAGCAGTACTTC. Protein: CASRPPGDYEQYF. The V and J genes are TRBV5-8 and TRBJ2-7, with D possibly TRBD2 on 6 matching bases. V lost 5 bases and J 3 bases, leaving 12 bases between the germline ends. The CDR3 consists of 13 residues. CDR1 SGHTS and CDR2 YDEGEE come from the germline V gene.

This chain links TRBV7-8 with TRBJ2-7; TRBD2 aligns across 9 bases. V gave up 2 bases and J gave up 4 bases; unmatched junction bases: 3. The CDR3 runs to 14 residues. Germline CDR1 reads SGHVS; CDR2 reads FQNEAQ. CDR3 DNA: TGTGCCAGCAGCTTAAGCGGGAGGACATACGAGCAGTACTTC. Amino acid sequence: CASSLSGRTYEQYF. Full variable domain (missing parts from reference TRBV7-8 and TRBJ2-7): GAGVSQSPRYKVAKRGQDVALRCDPISGHVSLFWYQQALGQGPEFLTYFQNEAQLDKSGLPSDRFFAERPEGSVSTLKIQRTQQEDSAVYLCASSLSGRTYEQYFGPGTRLTVT.

This chain joins TRBV29-1 and TRBJ2-1; the D is unclear. There are 14 residues in the CDR3. Germline V CDR1 and CDR2: SQVTM, ANQGSEA. The V and J ends lost 4 bases and 0 bases respectively, with 10 bases between them. This chain's CDR3 is CSVAGRNSYNEQFF. The DNA for the CDR3 is TGCAGCGTTGCTGGACGGAACTCCTACAATGAGCAGTTCTTC.

This sequence joins TRBV5-1 and TRBJ1-1; D possibly corresponds to TRBD1 (5 bases). V was trimmed by 4 bases and J by 2 bases, leaving 12 bases between them. The CDR3 has 14 residues. Germline V gene data show CDR1 as SGHRS and CDR2 as YFSETQ. CDR3 region: CASSPPTANTEAFF. In nucleotides, the CDR3 is TGCGCCAGCAGCCCCCCGACAGCTAACACTGAAGCTTTCTTT.

The rearrangement uses TRBV5-6 and TRBJ1-6, with 7 bases fitting TRBD1. Germline assignment: CDR1 SGHDT and CDR2 YYEEEE. CDR3 length: 15 residues. V trimming: 4 bases; J trimming: 3 bases; junction bases outside the gene matches: 4. CDR3 in DNA: TGTGCCAGCAGCACCAGGACAGGCTATAATTCACCCCTCCACTTT. This encodes CASSTRTGYNSPLHF.

This chain uses TRBV27 with TRBJ1-1; 7 bases match TRBD1. Per germline, CDR1 MNHEY and CDR2 SMNVEV (reference sequence). Trimming at V came to 6 bases and at J to 6 bases, leaving 7 bases not matched to a gene. CDR3 length: 13 amino acids. The CDR3 DNA follows: TGTGCCAGCAGAACCCAGGGGGACGCTGAAGCTTTCTTT. The encoded protein is CASRTQGDAEAFF.

This clone appeared a few times. The gene calls are TRBV5-1 and TRBJ2-7, with 8 nucleotides matching TRBD2. Per germline, CDR1 SGHRS and CDR2 YFSETQ. The CDR3 has 14 amino acids. The V segment lost 0 bases and the J segment 4 bases; nucleotides outside the gene matches: 3. CDR3 sequence: CASSLGGGRYEQYF. CDR3 DNA sequence: TGCGCCAGCAGCTTGGGCGGGGGGCGGTACGAGCAGTACTTC.

This clone was seen ten or more times. The same CDR3 is also encoded by other DNA sequences in this sample. In DNA, the CDR3 is TGTGCCAGCAGCGTCCTCGCGGGCGGCCCCGGGGCCGGGGAGCTGTTTTTT. Translated, it gives CASSVLAGGPGAGELFF. The chain uses TRBV7-6 and TRBJ2-2; D is perhaps TRBD2 (5 bases). This CDR3 is built from 17 residues. V lost 5 bases and J lost 6, with 22 bases in between. Germline CDR1 is SGHVS and CDR2 is FNYEAQ.

This clone was detected ten times or more. V gene TRBV5-4 combines with J gene TRBJ2-7; D may match TRBD1 or TRBD2 (5 bases each). Germline-derived CDR1 and CDR2 are SGHNT and YYREEE (reference sequence). The V gene lost 4 bases and the J gene lost 7 bases, with 24 bases spanning the gap. The CDR3 sequence is 16 residues long. Here the CDR3 reads CASSPDSGTAILEQYF. The CDR3 DNA reads TGTGCCAGCAGCCCGGATTCCGGGACGGCGATTTTGGAGCAGTACTTC.

The chain combines TRBV5-4 with TRBJ2-5, with 8 bases lining up with TRBD2. Trimming at V came to 7 bases and at J to 5 bases, leaving 19 bases not matched to a gene. CDR3 length: 17 residues. Germline CDR1 reads SGHNT; CDR2 reads YYREEE (reference sequence). The CDR3 coding sequence is TGTGCCAGCTCACCCCGGGGTAGCGGGACTACCGGGGAGACCCAGTACTTC. Translated, it gives CASSPRGSGTTGETQYF.

The chain employs TRBV4-3 and TRBJ2-1, with unresolved D. The V gene lost 0 bases and the J gene lost 10 bases, with 10 bases spanning the gap. Germline V CDR1 and CDR2: LGHNA, YSLEER. This CDR3 has 13 residues. CDR3 residues: CASSQDLTWEQFF. DNA of the CDR3: TGCGCCAGCAGCCAAGATCTGACTTGGGAGCAGTTCTTC.

The chain uses TRBV4-2 and TRBJ2-1, with D unresolved. This CDR3 has 14 residues. Germline values: CDR1 LGHNA, CDR2 YNFKEQ. V was clipped by 1 base and J by 5 bases, with 9 bases between them. The CDR3 is CASSQVGSDNEQFF. The DNA for the CDR3 is TGTGCCAGCAGCCAAGTCGGGTCAGACAATGAGCAGTTCTTC.

The chain combines TRBV4-2 with TRBJ2-7; D is uncertain. CDR3 length: 14 residues. Germline V lookup: CDR1 LGHNA, CDR2 YNFKEQ. The ends were cut back, 1 base at V and 7 bases at J, with 14 bases in the middle. The CDR3 DNA follows: TGTGCCAGCAGCCAAGTCAGCCCCCTTGGAGAGCAGTACTTC. Its protein is CASSQVSPLGEQYF.

The rearrangement uses TRBV11-3 and TRBJ2-7; 9 nucleotides line up with TRBD1. The V gene's germline CDR1 is SGHNT and CDR2 YENEEA. Germline trimming cut 5 bases from V and 5 bases from J; bases unmatched to any gene: 7. This CDR3 is built from 14 residues. Here the CDR3 reads CASSRGQGVDEQYF. The DNA of the CDR3 is TGTGCCAGCAGCCGGGGACAGGGAGTCGACGAGCAGTACTTC.

This clone appeared once. This sequence joins TRBV27 and TRBJ1-3; no clear D. CDR3 size: 17 residues. V dropped 5 bases and J dropped 0 bases, with 17 bases sitting between them. CDR1 and CDR2 (germline): MNHEY, SMNVEV (reference sequence). CDR3 coding DNA: TGTGCCAGCAGTCCCAATCTACCCATACTCTCTGGAAACACCATATATTTT. This sequence encodes CASSPNLPILSGNTIYF.